The 30 T cell receptor beta chains below all came from one sample that was sequenced in a study of cytomegalovirus exposure and HLA in healthy donors. Primers included in the PCR were 60 Vbeta and 13 Jbeta primers. Here immunoSEQ multiplex PCR was the method, and the copy in TCRdb shows in-frame clones only, minus some. The data show 200,000 or so clones, 75% to 85% seen once. Sequenced: PBMCs. Receptor source: a woman aged 45-65 years in good health and CMV-seropositive.

Only a few counts were recorded for this clone. J is TRBJ2-7 and V is TRBV10-2; 12 bases fit TRBD2. The CDR3 runs to 16 residues. J gave up 6 bases and V 10 bases, and 16 bases lay outside the gene matches. CDR1 is WSHSY and CDR2 is SAAADI in the germline V gene. The CDR3 bases are TGCGCCACCCGACTAGCGGGAGAAGGTTTGGGCGGCGAGCAGTACTTC. As protein: CATRLAGEGLGGEQYF.

The chain joins TRBV10-3 to TRBJ1-5, with D possibly matching TRBD1 (5 bases). V lost 6 bases, J lost 3 bases, and 12 bases lay in between. The CDR3 is made up of 14 amino acids. CDR1 and CDR2 from the germline V gene are ENHRY and SYGVKD. CDR3 coding DNA: TGTGCCATCAGAGACGGAGGGGACAATCAGCCCCAGCATTTT. This translates into CAIRDGGDNQPQHF.

About this clone: A junction boundary mismatches the germline segment, possibly from a read error. The rearrangement links TRBV7-9 to TRBJ1-1; D not resolved. Germline assignment: CDR1 SEHNR and CDR2 FQNEAQ (reference sequence). The CDR3 is 13 residues long. The CDR3 DNA is TGTGCCGGCAGCTTATGGGAGGGCACTGAAGCTTTCTTT. Encoded protein: CAGSLWEGTEAFF. Filled out from reference TRBV7-9 and TRBJ1-1, the complete variable domain reads DTGVSQNPRHKITKRGQNVTFRCDPISEHNRLYWYRQTLGQGPEFLTYFQNEAQLEKSRLLSDRFSAERPKGSFSTLEIQRTEQGDSAMYLCAGSLWEGTEAFFGQGTRLTVV.

The chain is built from TRBV9 and TRBJ2-5, with a tentative D call TRBD1 (6 bases). The closer fit of TRBJ2-7 to the DNA end suggests the J call may be wrong. The CDR3 is 14 amino acids. Looked up from germline, CDR1 is SGDLS and CDR2 is YYNGEE. This CDR3 reads CASSVEVTGNEQYF. The CDR3 bases are TGTGCCAGCAGCGTAGAGGTGACAGGTAACGAGCAGTACTTC.

J is TRBJ2-3 and V is TRBV6-4; D may be TRBD2 (6 bases). The CDR3 extends over 15 amino acids. The V end was cut by 4 bases, the J end by 2 bases, with 13 bases between. Germline V gives CDR1 MRHNA, CDR2 SNTAGT. DNA for the CDR3: TGTGCCAGCAGTGTGGCGGGAACTAACACAGATACGCAGTATTTT. Amino acid sequence: CASSVAGTNTDTQYF.

This clone was found once. V usage is TRBV2 and J usage is TRBJ1-5; 9 nucleotides match TRBD1. Germline trimming cut 6 bases from V and 0 bases from J; bases unmatched to any gene: 12. CDR1 SNHLY and CDR2 FYNNEI come from the germline V gene. CDR3 length equals 18 residues. The CDR3 loop is CASRAWDRVHFSNQPQHF. The CDR3 bases are TGTGCCAGCAGGGCCTGGGACAGGGTCCATTTTAGCAATCAGCCCCAGCATTTT.

This clone was counted a few times. The chain joins TRBV4-1 to TRBJ1-3; D is perhaps TRBD1 (5 bases). CDR1 and CDR2 (germline): MGHRA, YSYEKL. The CDR3 runs 14 residues. Deletions cut 3 bases from V and 3 bases from J, with 9 bases between. CDR3 nucleotide sequence: TGCGCCAGCAGCCAGCAGGGAGGTGGAAACACCATATATTTT. Residues: CASSQQGGGNTIYF.

The rearrangement uses TRBV28 and TRBJ1-6; tentative D call: TRBD1 (6 bases). There are 17 residues in the CDR3. The V end was cut by 5 bases, the J end by 4 bases, with 18 bases between. Germline assignment: CDR1 MDHEN and CDR2 SYDVKM. Written as DNA, the CDR3 is TGTGCCAGCAGTAGACCGGGGGGCTGGAGATATAATTCACCCCTCCACTTT. Its translation: CASSRPGGWRYNSPLHF.

The gene calls are TRBV2 and TRBJ2-5; D ambiguous. Germline lookup yields CDR1 SNHLY and CDR2 FYNNEI. This CDR3 region has 13 residues. Trimming removed 6 bases at V and 3 bases at J, with 11 bases between. Written as DNA, the CDR3 is TGTGCCAGCAGACAAACGATCGAAGAGACCCAGTACTTC. This gives the protein CASRQTIEETQYF. Drawing the rest from reference TRBV2 and TRBJ2-5, the complete variable domain is EPEVTQTPSHQVTQMGQEVILRCVPISNHLYFYWYRQILGQKVEFLVSFYNNEISEKSEIFDDQFSVERPDGSNFTLKIRSTKLEDSAMYFCASRQTIEETQYFGPGTRLLVL.

This clone was counted only a few times. J is TRBJ2-3 and V is TRBV7-2; D perhaps matches TRBD2 (6 bases). This CDR3 spans 13 amino acids. Between the trimmed V and J ends, which lost 4 bases and 6 bases, there was a span of 11 bases. Germline V CDR1 and CDR2: SGHTA, FQGNSA. In nucleotides, the CDR3 is TGTGCCAGCAGCTCACGGGGGTCCGATACGCAGTATTTT. Translation gives CASSSRGSDTQYF.

This sequence joins TRBV12-5 and TRBJ2-1; 12 bases agree with TRBD2. Germline lookup yields CDR1 LGHNT and CDR2 FRNRAP. V lost 7 bases and J lost 1; bases outside the gene matches: 5. This CDR3 region has 16 residues. CDR3 coding DNA: TGTGCTAGTGCCCCTAGCGGGAGGGATTCCTACAATGAGCAGTTCTTC. It encodes CASAPSGRDSYNEQFF. Full variable domain (outside the CDR3, taken from reference TRBV12-5 and TRBJ2-1): DARVTQTPRHKVTEMGQEVTMRCQPILGHNTVFWYRQTMMQGLELLAYFRNRAPLDDSGMPKDRFSAEMPDATLATLKIQPSEPRDSAVYFCASAPSGRDSYNEQFFGPGTRLTVL.

The chain is built from TRBV14 and TRBJ2-1; unclear D gene. The CDR3 has 14 amino acids. Per the germline V gene, CDR1 is SGHDN and CDR2 is FVKESK. The ends were cut back, 6 bases at V and 2 bases at J, with 11 bases in the middle. For the CDR3, the DNA is TGTGCCAGCAGTATAAACTATGCCTACAATGAGCAGTTCTTC. Protein product: CASSINYAYNEQFF.

This rearrangement joins TRBV29-1 to TRBJ2-3; TRBD2 matches at 11 bases. The CDR3 is 15 residues long. V gave up 5 bases and J gave up 4 bases; unmatched junction bases: 8. Germline V gene data show CDR1 as SQVTM and CDR2 as ANQGSEA. The CDR3 loop is CSVQTVAGGPDTQYF. CDR3 coding DNA: TGCAGCGTTCAAACCGTAGCGGGGGGGCCAGATACGCAGTATTTT.

The CDR3 coding sequence is TGTGCCAGCAGCTTTACAGGGGACTCACCCCTCCACTTT. Translating it yields CASSFTGDSPLHF. The chain uses TRBV5-8 and TRBJ1-6; TRBD1 matches at 7 bases. The germline CDR1 and CDR2 sequences are SGHTS and YDEGEE. The junction had 3 bases not matched to a gene; V was cut back by 2 bases and J by 10 bases. The CDR3 has 13 residues.

This chain joins TRBV5-4 and TRBJ1-2; D is undetermined. V was cut by 3 bases and J by 2 bases, with 14 bases left in between. Germline lookup yields CDR1 SGHNT and CDR2 YYREEE (reference sequence). The CDR3 covers 15 residues. CDR3 amino acids: CASSSGRERNYGYTF. CDR3 DNA sequence: TGTGCCAGCAGCTCCGGACGGGAAAGGAACTATGGCTACACCTTC.

This clone was observed a few times. Mismatch with germline at one junction end may stem from a read error. The chain couples TRBV19 to TRBJ2-4, with 9 bases identical to TRBD2. Germline V gene data show CDR1 as LNHDA and CDR2 as SQIVND (reference sequence). The CDR3 consists of 15 residues. As DNA, the CDR3 is TGTGCCAGTAGTATACCTAGCGGGGAAAAAAACAGTCAGTACTTC. Its translation: CASSIPSGEKNSQYF.

The chain couples TRBV19 to TRBJ2-7; 8 positions agree with TRBD2. The length of the CDR3 is 16 residues. The V segment lost 6 bases and the J segment 1 base; nucleotides outside the gene matches: 11. Germline V gives CDR1 LNHDA, CDR2 SQIVND (reference sequence). The CDR3 bases are TGTGCCAGTAGCCCACAAAGCGGGGGCTTTTCCTACGAGCAGTACTTC. Protein: CASSPQSGGFSYEQYF.

The chain combines TRBV7-9 with TRBJ1-3; 7 nucleotides align to TRBD1. The CDR3 has 16 amino acids. The V gene's germline CDR1 is SEHNR and CDR2 FQNEAQ (reference sequence). The ends lost 1 base at V and 4 bases at J; junction bases unmatched: 7. CDR3 protein: CASSLGGGARGNTIYF. The CDR3 DNA reads TGTGCCAGCAGCTTAGGAGGGGGCGCGAGAGGAAACACCATATATTTT.

This clone rates as medium-sized. The rearrangement joins TRBV7-9 to TRBJ1-2; D not certain. Trimming removed 2 bases at V and 6 bases at J, with 7 bases between. The CDR3 length is 12 residues. Looked up from germline, CDR1 is SEHNR and CDR2 is FQNEAQ (reference sequence). CDR3 residues: CASSLTGDGYTF. CDR3 DNA: TGTGCCAGCAGCTTAACTGGAGATGGCTACACCTTC.

This rearrangement joins TRBV5-1 to TRBJ2-7, with a possible D match to TRBD2 (6 bases). Germline CDR1 SGHRS, CDR2 YFSETQ. The CDR3 has 15 residues. V lost 0 bases to trimming and J lost 0 bases, with 10 bases between them. CDR3 DNA: TGCGCCAGCAGCTTGGGGGGGGTCAGCTCCTACGAGCAGTACTTC. Translation gives CASSLGGVSSYEQYF.

The genes are TRBV18 and TRBJ1-2; no firm D call. CDR1 and CDR2 from the germline V gene are KGHSH and LQKENI. The CDR3 has 15 amino acids. V shed 5 bases and J shed 8 bases, with 21 bases lying between them. The CDR3 protein is CASSKPEEAVRGYTF. CDR3 DNA sequence: TGTGCCAGCTCAAAGCCCGAAGAGGCGGTAAGGGGCTACACCTTC.

The chain couples TRBV19 to TRBJ2-3; D is uncertain. CDR1 is LNHDA, CDR2 SQIVND, per germline (reference sequence). This CDR3 contains 14 residues. Deletions cut 4 bases from V and 0 bases from J, with 8 bases between. The CDR3 DNA reads TGTGCCAGTAGTAGCGACAAGAGCACAGATACGCAGTATTTT. The encoded protein is CASSSDKSTDTQYF.

This clone was detected only once. The chain links TRBV5-6 to TRBJ2-1; 8 positions match TRBD2. Germline V CDR1 and CDR2: SGHDT, YYEEEE. V dropped 3 bases and J dropped 13; count of bases not matched to a gene: 9. CDR3 length: 13 amino acids. CDR3 sequence reads: CASSSTGGDGQFF. In nucleotides, the CDR3 is TGTGCCAGCAGCTCGACGGGGGGGGATGGTCAGTTCTTC.

In regard to this clone: Other DNA sequences in the sample encode the same CDR3. The genes are TRBV2 and TRBJ2-3; TRBD2 aligns across 7 bases. Per germline, CDR1 SNHLY and CDR2 FYNNEI. V trimming: 5 bases; J trimming: 0 bases; junction bases outside the gene matches: 5. The CDR3 is 15 amino acids. CDR3 in DNA: TGTGCCAGCAGTCGACTAGCTGTTAGCACAGATACGCAGTATTTT. Translating gives CASSRLAVSTDTQYF.

The chain joins TRBV5-1 to TRBJ2-6, with D maybe TRBD1 (5 bases). Germline CDR1 is SGHRS and CDR2 is YFSETQ. Deletions cut 0 bases from V and 1 base from J, with 5 bases between. The CDR3 sequence is 15 residues long. The CDR3 is CASSLEGSGANVLTF. CDR3 bases: TGCGCCAGCAGCTTGGAGGGGTCTGGGGCCAACGTCCTGACTTTC.

This chain uses TRBV2 with TRBJ2-5; D is unresolved. The V end lost 5 bases, the J end lost 4 bases, and 5 bases lay between the germline ends. Germline CDR1 and CDR2: SNHLY and FYNNEI. The CDR3 contains 11 residues. The CDR3 loop is CASSLIETQYF. In DNA, the CDR3 is TGTGCCAGCAGTCTTATAGAGACCCAGTACTTC.

This clone was found once. This chain connects TRBV28 to TRBJ1-2; D ambiguous. Trimming took off 10 bases at V and 0 bases at J, with 18 bases between the two ends. The CDR3 runs to 15 residues. Germline V gene data show CDR1 as MDHEN and CDR2 as SYDVKM. The CDR3 loop reads CAIQNPELSNYGYTF. The CDR3 bases are TGTGCCATCCAGAATCCGGAGCTCTCTAACTATGGCTACACCTTC.

The CDR3 DNA reads as TGTGCCAGCAGCTTGGGCGGGGGATATGAGCAGTTCTTC. It codes for CASSLGGGYEQFF. This sequence joins TRBV5-6 and TRBJ2-1; 7 nucleotides agree with TRBD2. V lost 0 bases and J lost 8; bases outside the gene matches: 2. The CDR3 covers 13 residues. Germline V gives CDR1 SGHDT, CDR2 YYEEEE. The entire variable domain, with the rest obtained from reference TRBV5-6 and TRBJ2-1, is as follows: DAGVTQSPTHLIKTRGQQVTLRCSPKSGHDTVSWYQQALGQGPQFIFQYYEEEERQRGNFPDRFSGHQFPNYSSELNVNALLLGDSALYLCASSLGGGYEQFFGPGTRLTVL.

The chain joins TRBV5-1 to TRBJ2-1; D gene ambiguous. Trimming took 0 bases from V and 0 from J, leaving 10 bases between them. Looked up from germline, CDR1 is SGHRS and CDR2 is YFSETQ. This CDR3 comprises 16 residues. The CDR3 protein is CASSLVAVSSYNEQFF. CDR3 nucleotide sequence: TGCGCCAGCAGCTTGGTTGCGGTCAGCTCCTACAATGAGCAGTTCTTC.

The CDR3 nucleotides read TGTGCCAGCAGCCTAGGGGGGCCTAGCAATCAGCCCCAGCATTTT. Translating gives CASSLGGPSNQPQHF. This chain links TRBV11-2 with TRBJ1-5; perhaps TRBD1 as D (6 bases). Trimming left V 5 bases short and J 0 bases short, with 11 bases between. Germline values: CDR1 SGHAT, CDR2 FQNNGV. CDR3 size: 15 residues.